These 24 T cell receptor beta chains originate from one sample sequenced in a study of blood T cells in healthy people across ages. A J-beta primer mix and a sample-barcoded 5' primer were used in a second PCR of about 7 to 12 cycles. TCRdb redid the calling of the 5' RACE reads with MiXCR, one entry per CDR3 protein. The table includes some 1.6 million distinct CDR3 sequences, roughly 30% detected once. The source material was blood. The receptors were gathered from a woman under 40 in good health.

This chain uses TRBV2 with TRBJ1-1, with a tentative D call TRBD1 (5 bases). Trimming stripped 7 bases from V and 2 bases from J, with 11 bases between. The CDR3 has 13 amino acids. Germline assignment: CDR1 SNHLY and CDR2 FYNNEI. This chain's CDR3 is CASKSTVNTEAFF. As DNA, the CDR3 is TGTGCCAGCAAATCGACAGTTAACACTGAAGCTTTCTTT.

This chain connects TRBV4-3 to TRBJ2-7; 8 nucleotides line up with TRBD1. Germline CDR1 reads LGHNA; CDR2 reads YSLEER. V lost 5 bases and J lost 10; bases outside the gene matches: 10. The CDR3 sequence is 13 residues long. CDR3 sequence reads: CASSEGQGPHQYF. CDR3 bases: TGCGCCAGCAGCGAAGGACAGGGACCGCATCAGTACTTC.

In this sample, this clonotype turned up a few times. J is TRBJ2-1 and V is TRBV6-2 or TRBV6-3, with D unclear. V lost 5 bases and J lost 11, with 13 bases in between. CDR1 is MNHEY and CDR2 is SVGEGT in the germline V gene. CDR3 length: 12 residues. The CDR3, as DNA: TGTGCCAGCAGTACCCTCTGGGCTAAGCAGTTCTTC. It codes for CASSTLWAKQFF.

This clonotype came up a few times. The rearrangement links TRBV7-2 to TRBJ2-3; 11 bases are a match to TRBD2. Germline V gives CDR1 SGHTA, CDR2 FQGNSA. The CDR3 consists of 17 residues. V gave up 5 bases and J gave up 6 bases; unmatched junction bases: 13. The CDR3 spells CASSPLAGGPEMDTQYF. The DNA for the CDR3 is TGTGCCAGCAGCCCCCTAGCGGGAGGCCCCGAAATGGATACGCAGTATTTT.

About this clonotype itself: One junction end disagrees with the germline gene, perhaps due to a read error. The gene calls are TRBV10-3 and TRBJ1-1, with D hard to call. CDR3 length: 14 amino acids. Germline V gene lookup returns CDR1 ENHRY and CDR2 SYGVKD. CDR3 in DNA: TGTGTCATCAGTGCCAATGGGGTCGGCACTGAAGCTTTCTTT. Protein sequence: CVISANGVGTEAFF.

This clonotype was recorded a few times. The chain links TRBV11-2 to TRBJ2-3; a possible D gene is TRBD2 (6 bases). Trimming took 0 bases from V and 7 from J, leaving 8 bases between them. Germline lookup yields CDR1 SGHAT and CDR2 FQNNGV. CDR3 length equals 13 residues. In nucleotides, the CDR3 is TGTGCCAGCAGCTTAGAGGGGAGGAATACGCAGTATTTT. The encoded protein is CASSLEGRNTQYF.

The sample holds a few counts of this clonotype. The chain uses TRBV6-2 or TRBV6-3 and TRBJ1-1; maybe TRBD1 (6 bases). CDR3 length equals 15 residues. Germline CDR1 MNHEY, CDR2 SVGEGT. The ends were cut back, 7 bases at V and 3 bases at J, with 18 bases in the middle. This CDR3 is CASTQFRGRDTEAFF. CDR3 coding DNA: TGTGCCAGCACCCAATTCAGGGGCCGGGACACTGAAGCTTTCTTT.

To note about this clonotype: A much larger clonotype is one base distant, so this may be a read error. V gene TRBV14 combines with J gene TRBJ2-5; D may be TRBD2 (5 bases). The end of the DNA aligns better with TRBJ2-7, so the J call may be wrong. The germline CDR1 and CDR2 sequences are SGHDN and FVKESK. The CDR3 length is 12 residues. The CDR3 bases are TGTGCCAGCAGCCCCGGGAAATACGAGCAGTACTTC. Translating gives CASSPGKYEQYF.

The chain has TRBV7-6 and TRBJ2-1; D is ambiguous. Germline loops: CDR1 SGHVS, CDR2 FNYEAQ. This CDR3 has 13 residues. The V gene lost 1 base and the J gene lost 8 bases, with 9 bases spanning the gap. The DNA for the CDR3 is TGTGCCAGCAGCTTAGATTTAGGAGATGAGCAGTTCTTC. The encoded protein is CASSLDLGDEQFF. The variable domain in full, with the rest retrieved from reference TRBV7-6 and TRBJ2-1, is GAGVSQSPRYKVTKRGQDVALRCDPISGHVSLYWYRQALGQGPEFLTYFNYEAQQDKSGLPNDRFSAERPEGSISTLTIQRTEQRDSAMYRCASSLDLGDEQFFGPGTRLTVL.

This clonotype appeared a few times. The chain's CDR3 is CASDDQPQHF. The CDR3 DNA is TGTGCCAGCGACGATCAGCCCCAGCATTTT. V gene TRBV6-1 combines with J gene TRBJ1-5; D remains ambiguous. The CDR3 sequence is 10 residues long. Germline V gene sequence: CDR1 MNHNS, CDR2 SASEGT. V was shortened by 8 bases and J by 5 bases, with 4 bases between the two germline ends.

Points on this clonotype: A much larger clone differs from this one at a single base, so this may be a read error. The V and J genes are TRBV7-2 and TRBJ2-5, with 7 bases that match TRBD1. CDR1 is SGHTA, CDR2 FQGNSA, per germline. The CDR3 sequence is 14 residues long. In DNA form, the CDR3 reads TGTGCCGGCAGCGAGGGACAGATCCAAGAGACCCAGTACTTC. Translated, it gives CAGSEGQIQETQYF.

The chain has TRBV6-5 and TRBJ1-5, with D possibly being TRBD1 (5 bases). The germline gives CDR1 MNHEY, CDR2 SVGAGI. Trimming shortened V by 6 bases and J by 4 bases, and 16 bases separated the two germline ends. This CDR3 region has 15 residues. CDR3 amino acids: CASSPDGTHNQPQHF. DNA for the CDR3: TGTGCCAGCAGCCCGGACGGGACTCATAATCAGCCCCAGCATTTT.

This sequence joins TRBV5-5 and TRBJ1-2; 11 nucleotides match TRBD1. The V segment lost 5 bases and the J segment 8 bases; nucleotides outside the gene matches: 17. CDR1 and CDR2 from the germline V gene are SGHKS and YYEKEE (reference sequence). CDR3 size: 17 residues. In DNA, the CDR3 is TGTGCCAGCAGTCCAGACCGGGACAGGGGGATAGAAGGAGGCTACACCTTC. Protein: CASSPDRDRGIEGGYTF.

This clonotype was seen a few times. The chain joins TRBV24-1 to TRBJ2-1; D is perhaps TRBD2 (5 bases). Trimming removed 5 bases from V and 5 bases from J, with 15 bases in between. This CDR3 spans 15 amino acids. Germline V gives CDR1 KGHDR, CDR2 SFDVKD. CDR3 DNA sequence: TGTGCCACCAGTGGCCGCGGGCTAGCCGACAATGAGCAGTTCTTC. Its translation is CATSGRGLADNEQFF.

This clonotype was seen a few times. The chain employs TRBV6-2 or TRBV6-3 and TRBJ2-3; no firm D call. CDR1 is MNHEY and CDR2 is SVGEGT in the germline V gene. The ends were cut back, 0 bases at V and 6 bases at J, with 16 bases in the middle. There are 16 residues in the CDR3. CDR3 in amino acids: CASSYSRTHLMDTQYF. The CDR3, as DNA: TGTGCCAGCAGTTACTCGAGGACCCACCTCATGGATACGCAGTATTTT.

This clonotype was found a few times. The chain carries TRBV28 and TRBJ2-2; TRBD2 matches at 8 bases. V was pared by 4 bases and J by 6 bases, with 13 bases of the junction left unmatched. The CDR3 consists of 17 residues. Germline values: CDR1 MDHEN, CDR2 SYDVKM. The DNA of the CDR3 is TGTGCCAGCAGTTCACAACCGGGACTAGGGTTGGCCGGGGAGCTGTTTTTT. It yields the protein CASSSQPGLGLAGELFF.

This clonotype was observed at least ten times. The chain has TRBV29-1 and TRBJ2-3; perhaps TRBD2 as D (5 bases). The germline V gene encodes CDR1 SQVTM and CDR2 ANQGSEA. Trimming stripped 4 bases from V and 1 base from J, with 15 bases between. This CDR3 is 15 amino acids long. CDR3 DNA: TGCAGCGTTGCACACCTCTTCGGGGGCACAGATACGCAGTATTTT. This translates into CSVAHLFGGTDTQYF.

This clonotype was detected many times. The chain has TRBV5-1 and TRBJ2-7; possible D gene TRBD1, 5 bases. The CDR3 loop spans 14 amino acids. V was trimmed by 4 bases and J by 5 bases, leaving 16 bases between them. The germline CDR1 and CDR2 sequences are SGHRS and YFSETQ. CDR3 nucleotide sequence: TGCGCCAGCAGCCGTAGTAAGGCACAGGACGAGCAGTACTTC. Its translation is CASSRSKAQDEQYF.

This chain connects TRBV18 to TRBJ1-2, with D unclear. This CDR3 spans 14 amino acids. V gave up 1 base and J gave up 8 bases, with 14 bases separating them. Per germline, CDR1 KGHSH and CDR2 LQKENI. CDR3 region: CASSPLGISRGYTF. The DNA of the CDR3 is TGTGCCAGCTCACCACTAGGCATTTCGAGGGGCTACACCTTC. The full variable domain, its missing parts supplied by reference TRBV18 and TRBJ1-2, is NAGVMQNPRHLVRRRGQEARLRCSPMKGHSHVYWYRQLPEEGLKFMVYLQKENIIDESGMPKERFSAEFPKEGPSILRIQQVVRGDSAAYFCASSPLGISRGYTFGSGTRLTVV.

J is TRBJ2-3 and V is TRBV20-1; D is possibly TRBD2 (6 bases). The V gene's germline CDR1 is DFQATT and CDR2 SNEGSKA (reference sequence). Trimming removed 1 base at V and 1 base at J, with 12 bases between. The CDR3 extends over 15 amino acids. In nucleotides, the CDR3 is TGCAGTGCTAGAGCCTTAATAGCGGGCACAGATACGCAGTATTTT. Amino acids: CSARALIAGTDTQYF.

In this sample, this clonotype turned up a few times. This chain uses TRBV9 with TRBJ2-5; D may be TRBD2 (7 bases). CDR1 is SGDLS, CDR2 YYNGEE, per germline. The CDR3 has 14 amino acids. V gave up 7 bases and J gave up 5 bases, with 18 bases separating them. The CDR3 region has the DNA TGTGCCAGCGGGAAGGGGGGGGCTCAGGAGACCCAGTACTTC. This sequence encodes CASGKGGAQETQYF.

Ten or more counts support this clonotype. The rearrangement links TRBV7-9 to TRBJ2-5; 11 nucleotides line up with TRBD1. This CDR3 is built from 15 residues. Trimming removed 5 bases from V and 5 bases from J; junction bases left unmatched: 7. The germline CDR1 and CDR2 sequences are SEHNR and FQNEAQ (reference sequence). The CDR3 bases are TGTGCCAGCAGCACGGACAGGGGGCGCCTGGAGACCCAGTACTTC. Amino acids: CASSTDRGRLETQYF.

This chain links TRBV6-1 with TRBJ2-1; 11 nucleotides agree with TRBD1. Germline CDR1 and CDR2: MNHNS and SASEGT. The junction had 12 bases not matched to a gene; V was cut back by 3 bases and J by 5 bases. The CDR3 loop spans 18 amino acids. CDR3 region: CASSETRDRGGLHNEQFF. In DNA, the CDR3 is TGTGCCAGCAGTGAGACAAGGGACAGGGGGGGCCTACACAATGAGCAGTTCTTC.

This clonotype was counted only a few times. The chain carries TRBV6-5 and TRBJ2-3; perhaps TRBD2 as D (7 bases). The ends were cut back, 5 bases at V and 8 bases at J, with 17 bases in the middle. The CDR3 contains 14 residues. CDR1 MNHEY and CDR2 SVGAGI come from the germline V gene. CDR3 loop: CASSQGGGVGTQYF. The DNA of the CDR3 is TGTGCCAGCAGTCAGGGAGGGGGTGTGGGTACGCAGTATTTT.